This TCR beta chain came from a study of PD-1 blockade in classical Hodgkin lymphoma (dated by TCRdb to about 2020). In terms of the full investigation: Nivolumab dosing was 3 mg/kg intravenously every 2 weeks, continuing until either disease progression or unacceptable toxicity. A peripheral blood immune signature of response to PD-1 blockade in classical Hodgkin lymphoma was defined using TCR beta sequencing and CyTOF. On the study overall, not on this receptor specifically: Trial patients achieving complete response had baseline diversity similar to newly diagnosed patients, whereas partial responders and progressors had significantly lower diversity. The study was limited to a single clinical trial cohort, and causes of repertoire differences, possibly disease activity or prior therapy, remained undefined. Baseline TCR diversity was reported as lower in newly diagnosed patients than in healthy donors, and lower still in relapsed/refractory patients. Lower diversity was observed in patients in whom nivolumab was started less than 1 year after ASCT, and these patients were excluded from later analyses so that confounding by immune reconstitution would be avoided. CD4+ but not CD8+ TCR diversity rose significantly by C4D1 (p=0.0027 vs p=0.16), most apparent in complete responders (p=0.02).

The count of this clone is one. Its cognate antigen has yet to be identified. No base-level quality is on record; no much larger clone is a single base apart. V is clipped by 11 bases and J by 4 bases, and the sequence between their germline boundaries is 16 bases long. Sequences ENHRY (CDR1) and SYGVKD (CDR2) are obtained from the germline V gene. The CDR3, cysteine through phenylalanine, is 13 amino acids long. Here the CDR3 DNA is all that survives: 39 bases in frame from base 1. Explained via the paper, the time point label denotes: cycle 1 day 1 (C1D1), immediately before nivolumab initiation. Relapse after autologous stem cell transplantation had occurred in all trial patients, and cohorts A, B and C were distinguished by prior brentuximab vedotin exposure. The trial cohort was composed of about 53 patients with relapsed/refractory classical Hodgkin lymphoma, for whom complete response, partial response or progressive disease was recorded as best overall response. In the multi-cohort phase II CheckMate 205 trial, trial patients received single-agent nivolumab. An independent review committee assessed best overall response by applying the 2007 International Working Group response criteria. Trial PBMCs were obtained immediately prior to nivolumab initiation (C1D1) and on therapy at cycle 2 day 1 and cycle 4 day 1. After peripheral blood was drawn into 8 mL Vacutainer Cell Preparation Tubes, PBMCs were isolated by centrifugation and then cryopreserved.

Genomic DNA was isolated using the Qiagen DNeasy kit from unsorted PBMCs as well as from negatively selected CD4+ and CD8+ fractions. TCR beta CDR3 regions were subjected to amplification by immunoSEQ multiplex PCR with primers that anneal to V and J segments. A synthetic immune receptor repertoire was used to minimize amplification bias, and any remaining bias was removed computationally after sequencing. On the study's bioinformatics: Custom Python scripts were used to quantify repertoire diversity as the Shannon entropy index. The unsorted, CD4+ and CD8+ repertoires were each analyzed separately, with the exception of combined analyses, where CD4+ and CD8+ sequences were merged in silico. A clone was considered expanded if an increase in frequency of at least 2-fold after treatment relative to C1D1 was found, and a pseudocount of 0.5 was applied to clones undetected at baseline. Clones with 0 or 1 copy at C1D1 were classified as singleton clones, and clones with 2 or more copies were classified as non-singleton clones. Clones expanded in unsorted samples were assigned a CD4+, CD8+ or unknown annotation through matching of protein sequences in sorted samples from the same patient. Diversity changes from C1D1 to C4D1 were tested in paired samples using Wilcoxon tests. Drawn from immuneACCESS, this table holds only the in-frame rearrangements with V and J called that TCRdb kept. Clones are partly lost; checked studies trace under half to an unresolved V gene and leave the rest unexplained. Clonal size and the V and J genes are those of that table, whereas D and trimming came from the DNA. The sample records around 13,000 clones, around 84% of which are singletons. Of the sample, around a quarter is held by the ten largest clones.

Sequenced here: peripheral blood mononuclear cells (PBMCs), sampled at baseline. This TCR derives from a human donor with classical Hodgkin lymphoma. The chain joins TRBV10-3 to TRBJ2-3, with TRBD2 tentatively as D gene (5 bases match). Here the CDR3 is given as CAASPTIPDTQYF. The DNA reads as follows: TGTGCCGCGAGCCCGACTATCCCAGATACGCAGTATTTT.